The clone carrying this TCR beta chain was detected a few times. Generated by immunoSEQ multiplex PCR, the TCRdb table keeps only in-frame clones and is missing some. The sample lists roughly 150,000 clones; nearly 80% were seen once. The sample comes from a study of PD-1 blockade in classical Hodgkin lymphoma. Every single patient, without exception, relapsed after autologous stem cell transplantation, and brentuximab vedotin exposure varied. Germline CDR1 reads LGHNA; CDR2 reads YNFKEQ. Trimming at V came to 0 bases and at J to 4 bases, leaving 3 bases not matched to a gene. This CDR3 comprises 16 residues.

The chain links TRBV4-2 to TRBJ1-2, with 12 nucleotides matching TRBD1. The starting material was peripheral blood mononuclear cells (PBMCs), obtained before the second cycle of nivolumab. The TCR originated in a human donor with classical Hodgkin lymphoma. The CDR3 spells CASSQDGTGGIYGYTF. In nucleotides, the CDR3 is TGTGCCAGCAGCCAAGACGGGACAGGGGGCATCTATGGCTACACCTTC.